The T cell receptor beta chain described here comes from a study of identical twins (dated by TCRdb to about 2016). Broadly, across the study: TCR alpha and beta repertoires from monozygotic twins, unrelated adults of various ages and cord blood were deep-sequenced to test whether fetal clonotypes persist. To rule out contamination, the twin experiments were replicated at different times with different library preparation protocols.

Preparation of the library involved 5' RACE. The instrument was an Illumina HiSeq 2000. Template switching introduced a universal primer binding site; the final cDNA contained a unique molecular identifier, enabling accurate counting of TCR cDNA molecules. Specific primers in the conserved constant-segment region were used to synthesize first-strand cDNA for the TCR alpha and beta chains. Each cDNA library was double barcoded, with a SMART-Mk sample barcode plus Illumina barcodes, to control for contamination. Two successive PCR steps introduced TruSeq adapter sequences along with Illumina sample barcodes. The TCR alpha and beta cDNA libraries were sequenced on the Illumina HiSeq platform using custom primers. Processing in the source paper ran as follows. Unique molecular identifiers were extracted from raw reads with MiGEC, and CDR3 positions were determined with MiXCR. For each individual, recombination models were inferred using an EM algorithm with the repgenHMM and IGoR tools. Shared clonotypes were analyzed with the tcR package in R, and sharing was normalized by the product of cloneset sizes. To study raw recombination without the effects of thymic and clonal selection, out-of-frame nonproductive sequences were analyzed. The public reads were run again by TCRdb, first through fastp at Q25 and then through MiXCR, and only productive beta chains were kept. Merged by CDR3 protein, the rows form single entries marked with the most common genes and DNA. The V and J calls follow TCRdb's processing rather than the paper's. The sample data list approximately 700,000 distinct CDR3 sequences, and approximately 6.1% of these were observed just once. The ten most abundant clones make up 1.5% to 2% of the sample.

In this sample, this clonotype turned up many times. Its target antigen remains unknown. No much larger clonotype is one base removed from it; base qualities were not supplied. The paper's findings and limits, for the study overall: Compared with coincidental sharing between unrelated individuals, out-of-frame TCR alpha sequences shared between twins showed an excess of sequences with low generation probability. In beta out-of-frame sequences, excess twin sharing was weaker, because having fewer shared sequences lowered the signal-to-noise ratio. Fewer insertions were carried by abundant cord blood beta clonotypes, a similar but weaker trend appeared in young adult naive repertoires, and no such trend appeared in memory repertoires. Zero-insertion analyses could be partly confounded by invariant T cells such as MAIT and iNKT, although diverse VJ usage argued against such confounding for most clonotypes. In monozygotic twins, out-of-frame TCR alpha sharing was systematically underestimated by recombination models, although the models agreed with sharing between unrelated individuals. Because the same donors could not be followed over many years, the conclusions relied on cross-sectional statistical analysis.

Every donor was a healthy Caucasian. Three unrelated non-twin adults were additionally sequenced: a male aged 18 to 30, a male aged 50 to 59 and a female aged 50 to 59. Miltenyi CD45RO+ enrichment and human naive T-cell isolation kits were used to isolate memory (CD45RO+) and naive T cells from PBMC. The germline V gene provides CDR1 SGHRS and CDR2 YFSETQ. V is clipped by 0 bases and J by 3 bases, and the sequence between their germline boundaries is 13 bases long. From cysteine to phenylalanine, the CDR3 is 15 amino acids long. Only the CDR3 region is kept as DNA, spanning 45 bases read in frame from base 1.

Input material: naive T cells sorted from blood. In light of the paper, this sample's cell subset or site label describes: cells isolated with a human naive T-cell isolation kit. The clonotype originates from a man aged 18 to 29 in good health. This sequence uses TRBV5-1 and TRBJ2-7; the D gene is possibly TRBD2, with 5 bases matching. The nucleotide sequence reads as follows: TGCGCCAGCAGCTTGGCCGACGGGGTGGACTACGAGCAGTACTTC. Its product reads: CASSLADGVDYEQYF.